The sequence of this T cell receptor beta chain was determined in a study of T cell responses to AZD1222 COVID-19 vaccine. General study findings and limits: Spike-specific TCR breadth rose after two AZD1222 doses, and depth rose as well. Unmutated variant regions are reportedly targeted by nearly half of spike-specific TCRs. The donors showed a predominance of white British ancestry and of females, with possible underestimation of clonal diversity.

Germline CDR1 reads MNHNY; CDR2 reads SVGAGI (reference sequence). V was shortened by 8 bases and J by 1 base, with 15 bases between the two germline ends. The length of the CDR3 is 15 residues. Using immunoSEQ multiplex PCR, the repertoire was profiled, and TCRdb retains in-frame clones only, with some absent. Counted here are about 140,000 clones, approximately 90% occurring once; the ten biggest clones make up 3.4%. A word on this clone: The antigen is unknown.

Sequences were derived from peripheral blood, sampled on day 0 of AZD1222 vaccination. This TCR derives from an adult in good health. The gene calls are TRBV6-6 and TRBJ1-5; possibly TRBD1 for D (5 bases). CDR3 sequence reads: CASVNRDESNQPQHF. Written as DNA, the CDR3 is TGTGCCAGCGTCAATCGGGACGAAAGCAATCAGCCCCAGCATTTT.